Detailed here is one TCR beta chain. The sample holds many counts of this clonotype. The specificity of this receptor is unknown. Per-nucleotide qualities are absent, and no much larger clonotype sits a single base away. The CDR3 has 11 amino acids, counting the end cysteine and phenylalanine. The sequence is cut down to CDR3 DNA, 33 bases in frame from base 1. V gives up 10 bases and J gives up 9 bases, and the segment between their germline ends measures 13 bases. This sample is part of a study of regulatory T cells in long-lasting Graves disease (dated by TCRdb to the early 2020s). About the investigation overall: Antithyroid drugs had been taken for less than 3 months by newly diagnosed Graves' disease patients. This study used TCR sequencing and RNA sequencing of peripheral blood to compare persistent Graves' disease patients against newly diagnosed Graves' disease patients. The study was registered as a clinical trial and conducted in China. A total of about 33 samples underwent TCR sequencing, from some 13 patients with persistent Graves' disease and approximately 20 patients with newly diagnosed Graves' disease.

According to the study, the label for this sample's time point signals: newly diagnosed GD, antithyroid drugs for less than 3 months. RNA was extracted from PBMCs in TRIzol for both TCR sequencing and RNA sequencing. The diagnosis of Graves' disease was made according to American Thyroid Association guidelines. Patients for the study were recruited at an endocrinology department in Xi'an, China. Each patient gave approximately 10 milliliters of peripheral blood, collected in an EDTA anticoagulant tube. Ficoll Paque Plus density gradient separation was used to isolate PBMCs, and no further T cell sorting was done. An Agilent 2100 Bioanalyzer and agarose gel were used to assess RNA quality, and a NanoDrop 2000 was used to measure RNA concentration. Receptor amplification or capture employed multiplex PCR. The sample was run on an Illumina HiSeq 4000. TCR beta libraries were built with iRepertoire HTBI primers and Arm-PCR amplification of CDR3 regions. Before sequencing, the PCR products underwent gel purification. From the authors' description of their analysis: Across samples, 62 TRBV and roughly 15 TRBJ segments were identified and used for gene usage analysis of CDR3 amino acid clonotypes. COPE and FqMerger were used to merge the filtered high-quality paired reads into contigs. BLAST was used to align contigs to IMGT TRBV, TRBD and TRBJ reference genes, with CDR3 defined following IMGT. Highly expanded clones were defined as clonotypes with a frequency above 0.1%. Repertoire diversity was measured by Shannon entropy, and V-J evenness by the Gini coefficient. Public clonotypes were defined as clonotypes shared by more than one individual. The public reads were quality trimmed at Q25 with fastp and then assembled into clones with MiXCR by TCRdb, keeping productive beta chains. Duplicate CDR3 protein sequences are folded into a single record with the most common DNA and genes. The V and J calls shown here were made by TCRdb, not taken from the authors' results. Present in this sample are 500,000 or so distinct CDR3 sequences, 15% to 20% of which were seen just once. The top ten constitute more than 9% of the sample.

What the work shows at the level of the full study, not this receptor alone: Patients with persistent disease shared more public clonotypes (about 2,900) than newly diagnosed patients did (approximately 990). Sequencing and analysis were limited to the TCR beta chain. The study examined only peripheral blood because the primary lesion, thyroid tissue, could not be accessed. TRBV28, TRBJ1-2 and TRBJ2-5 were preferentially used in persistent disease, while TRBV20-1 and TRBJ2-1 were favored in newly diagnosed disease. The authors acknowledged the small sample size as a limitation that may reduce accuracy. Persistent Graves' disease patients showed lower TCR Shannon entropy and fewer highly expanded clones than newly diagnosed patients, suggesting clonal expansion.

The same sample was also studied in work on T cells in Graves' hyperthyroidism and ophthalmopathy. As described in the second report: Graves' hyperthyroidism was defined as stable when no progression to ophthalmopathy occurred over 18 months of follow-up. Hyperthyroidism patients were newly diagnosed, had a disease duration of under 2 months, and were aged 18 to 65 years. Any patient with an uncontrolled infection, another autoimmune disease, pregnancy or lactation was excluded. Clinical symptoms, serum thyroxine and TRAb, thyroid ultrasound, and orbital computed tomography formed the basis for the diagnoses. For the first round of RT-PCR on the TCR CDR3, the HTBI primer set was used together with the Qiagen OneStep RT-PCR kit. Most expanded thyroid clonotypes (frequency above 0.001) were also detected in blood, suggesting blood repertoires may reflect thyroid immune responses. In cross-validation, a model built on a 13 V-J signature told ophthalmopathy apart from stable hyperthyroidism with approximately 90% sensitivity and around 83% specificity, and in testing the same model reached 80%/75%. In validation, progression to ophthalmopathy was predicted by the model with 55% to 71% sensitivity and around 76% specificity, a median of approximately 6.5 months before onset. To identify TCR V-J signatures that set the groups apart, the researchers used a discovery cohort of about a hundred patients, made up of approximately 43 with Graves' ophthalmopathy and approximately 57 with stable Graves' hyperthyroidism. Whether ophthalmopathy could be predicted prospectively was tested in an independent validation cohort made up of approximately 19 hyperthyroidism patients plus 17 patients who later progressed to ophthalmopathy. The 100 discovery patients were randomly split 7:3 into training and test sets. The study also compared thyroid tissue and blood T-cell repertoires from a handful of Graves' hyperthyroidism patients. Once sampling was done, hyperthyroidism patients were given methimazole at a starting dose of 30 mg daily, whereas ophthalmopathy patients were given high-dose intravenous methylprednisolone. The libraries were constructed in a second round of multiplex PCR and then size-selected and purified. Sequencing of the libraries was done on an Illumina HiSeq2000 using paired-end 100 bp reads. SOAPnuke was used to process the raw data, removing reads that contained adapters or uncalled bases, had a mean Phred below 15, or lacked an exact match to the constant primer or identifier. COPE v1.2.5 was used to merge the high-quality paired reads, and each unique nucleotide sequence was defined as a clonotype. MiTCR v1.1 was used to align clonotypes to the IMGT TRBV, TRBD and TRBJ reference segments. The analysis included only V-J combinations with a frequency above 0.0001, which together covered around 99% of the repertoires. A TCS score was defined as the ratio of F50 (clonal expansion) to E x V (chaos), with BLOSUM62-based TCRdist applied between CDR3 peptides within each V-J. Welch's t-statistics and random forest reduced just over 500 V-J features to some 14, which were used in a naive Bayes classifier (R e1071). No statistical method was used to fix the sample size in advance, and group allocation was not hidden from the investigators. According to the paper, TCR Vbeta CDR3 sequencing was carried out on 120 to 150 peripheral blood samples, which came from around 43 ophthalmopathy, around 75 hyperthyroidism and about 17 progressor patients.

Recombination joined TRBV12-3 or TRBV12-4 with TRBJ2-1; the D gene identity is not certain. The sequencing used peripheral blood mononuclear cells (PBMCs), collected at new diagnosis, from a patient treated with antithyroid drugs. This TCR was sampled from a man aged 35 to 55 with Graves disease. Donor details come from another sample of the same person, matched by shared clones. In nucleotides, the sequence is TGTGCCACCACCGATGGGATTGAGCAGTTCTTC. The encoded protein is CATTDGIEQFF.